The next 17 T cell receptor beta chains were all read from a single sample in a study of human T cells and chemical hapten exposure. Time point in this sample: pre-sensitization, week 0. Treatment given: therapeutic diphenylcyclopropenone sensitization with weekly scalp DPC. MiXCR was run by TCRdb on the RACE reads, yielding one entry per CDR3 protein. The data show approximately 320,000 distinct CDR3 sequences, with about 5% seen just once and less than 9% held by the top ten. The sample in question was whole blood, obtained in connection with sensitization to the hapten diphenylcyclopropenone (DPC). The receptors were sampled from a woman aged 18-29 years with alopecia areata. Some clones in this sample may be carry-over from other donors' samples.

This clonotype occurred many times. The chain has TRBV7-9 and TRBJ1-2; weak D call: TRBD1 (6 bases). Trimming took 6 bases from V and 4 from J, leaving 12 bases between them. Germline CDR1 reads SEHNR; CDR2 reads FQNEAQ (reference sequence). This CDR3 is built from 13 residues. CDR3 coding DNA: TGTGCCAGCAGTTTACGGGGGGCCTATGGCTACACCTTC. This encodes CASSLRGAYGYTF.

This clonotype was detected a few times. The V call is TRBV7-2, the J call TRBJ1-1; no firm D call. V lost 5 bases and J lost 5, with 21 bases in between. Germline values: CDR1 SGHTA, CDR2 FQGNSA. CDR3 length: 16 residues. This chain's CDR3 is CASSHALANEGTEAFF. CDR3 bases: TGTGCCAGCAGCCATGCACTGGCCAACGAAGGGACTGAAGCTTTCTTT.

The chain has TRBV20-1 and TRBJ1-1; 9 bases align to TRBD1. The CDR3 loop spans 14 amino acids. V shed 7 bases, J shed 1 base, and the junction held 7 bases outside the gene matches. Germline V gives CDR1 DFQATT, CDR2 SNEGSKA (reference sequence). The CDR3 coding sequence is TGCAGTGTAACAGGGGGCTCTGGGAACACTGAAGCTTTCTTT. It codes for CSVTGGSGNTEAFF.

The chain joins TRBV6-8 to TRBJ1-2, with D uncertain. The length of the CDR3 is 13 residues. Germline V gene data show CDR1 as MNHGY and CDR2 as SAAAGT. With 2 bases removed from V and 10 bases from J, the gap between germline ends came to 14 bases. CDR3 sequence (DNA): TGTGCCAGCAGTTACGGGCAACCCGGCGACTACACCTTC. Residues: CASSYGQPGDYTF.

This clonotype was seen only a few times. The chain links TRBV5-1 to TRBJ2-3; no firm D call. Germline-derived CDR1 and CDR2 are SGHRS and YFSETQ. Trimming stripped 2 bases from V and 8 bases from J, with 12 bases between. This CDR3 has 13 amino acids. Written as DNA, the CDR3 is TGCGCCAGCAGCTTCGGCCATCGTGGTACGCAGTATTTT. It yields the protein CASSFGHRGTQYF.

In its sample, this clonotype was seen a few times. The chain couples TRBV11-2 to TRBJ2-1; 7 bases are shared with TRBD2. The CDR3 is 14 residues long. CDR1 and CDR2 (germline): SGHAT, FQNNGV. Unmatched junction bases numbered 2, after V lost 2 bases and J lost 4 bases. Here the CDR3 DNA reads TGTGCCAGCAGCTTACTAGCGGAATACAATGAGCAGTTCTTC. Translating gives CASSLLAEYNEQFF.

This clonotype has more than one count but fewer than ten. This sequence joins TRBV7-2 and TRBJ1-3, with a possible D match to TRBD1 (5 bases). The CDR3 is made up of 17 amino acids. Germline assignment: CDR1 SGHTA and CDR2 FQGNSA. The V end lost 10 bases, the J end lost 0 bases, and 22 bases lay between the germline ends. The CDR3, as DNA: TGTGCCACCGCCCGCAATCAGGGCCCATTCTCTGGAAACACCATATATTTT. This codes for CATARNQGPFSGNTIYF. The full variable domain, completed using reference TRBV7-2 and TRBJ1-3, is GAGVSQSPSNKVTEKGKDVELRCDPISGHTALYWYRQSLGQGLEFLIYFQGNSAPDKSGLPSDRFSAERTGGSVSTLTIQRTQQEDSAVYLCATARNQGPFSGNTIYFGEGSWLTVV.

The chain recombines TRBV6-2 or TRBV6-3 with TRBJ2-3; 9 nucleotides align to TRBD1. Trimming removed 4 bases from V and 0 bases from J; junction bases left unmatched: 11. The CDR3 loop spans 18 amino acids. Per germline, CDR1 MNHEY and CDR2 SVGEGT. The CDR3 DNA follows: TGTGCCAGCAGTTCTCTATTTACGGGGACAGGGAGCACAGATACGCAGTATTTT. Amino acids: CASSSLFTGTGSTDTQYF.

This clonotype was seen at least ten times. This rearrangement joins TRBV6-5 to TRBJ1-6; D call uncertain. Germline V CDR1 and CDR2: MNHEY, SVGAGI. The CDR3 length is 14 residues. Trimming stripped 2 bases from V and 6 bases from J, with 8 bases between. The CDR3, as DNA: TGTGCCAGCAGTTACGGGCGGTCTAATTCACCCCTCCACTTT. This sequence encodes CASSYGRSNSPLHF.

This chain links TRBV5-6 with TRBJ1-2; no firm D call. The V and J ends lost 3 bases and 4 bases respectively, with 16 bases between them. The CDR3 consists of 15 residues. CDR1 is SGHDT and CDR2 is YYEEEE in the germline V gene. CDR3 nucleotides: TGTGCCAGCAGCTCCGGCCGGGCAGGCCTCTATGGCTACACCTTC. Protein product: CASSSGRAGLYGYTF.

The rearrangement links TRBV6-6 to TRBJ2-7; 7 bases fit TRBD2. The CDR3 extends over 13 amino acids. CDR1 and CDR2 (germline): MNHNY, SVGAGI (reference sequence). Trimming at V came to 2 bases and at J to 4 bases, leaving 2 bases not matched to a gene. This CDR3 reads CASSYRAGYEQYF. CDR3 coding DNA: TGTGCCAGCAGTTACAGAGCGGGGTACGAGCAGTACTTC.

This clonotype was observed at least ten times. This chain links TRBV20-1 with TRBJ2-5, with 11 positions matching TRBD2. CDR3 length: 17 amino acids. CDR1 DFQATT and CDR2 SNEGSKA come from the germline V gene (reference sequence). With 5 bases clipped from V and 2 bases from J, the junction kept 13 bases outside the gene matches. The CDR3 nucleotides are TGCAGTGCTGTGCAGACGGGGACTAGCGGACATCAAGAGACCCAGTACTTC. This encodes CSAVQTGTSGHQETQYF.

This clonotype showed up many times. The chain recombines TRBV3-1 with TRBJ2-3, with 11 positions matching TRBD2. CDR3 length: 17 amino acids. Germline V gene sequence: CDR1 LGHDT, CDR2 YNNKEL (reference sequence). The ends lost 1 base at V and 7 bases at J; junction bases unmatched: 10. In nucleotides, the CDR3 is TGTGCCAGCAGCCAAGTGCCCCTAGGACTAGCGGGCTATACGCAGTATTTT. Protein: CASSQVPLGLAGYTQYF.

A few counts support this clonotype. The chain is built from TRBV6-6 and TRBJ1-4; D is undetermined. Germline assignment: CDR1 MNHNY and CDR2 SVGAGI (reference sequence). The CDR3 has 16 residues. Trimming pared 0 bases from V and 7 bases from J, leaving 15 bases between. DNA for the CDR3: TGTGCCAGCAGTTACTCCGCGTTCGTGGAGGGTGAAAAACTGTTTTTT. Translating gives CASSYSAFVEGEKLFF.

This clonotype was counted between two and nine times. The chain is built from TRBV12-3 or TRBV12-4 and TRBJ1-4; no reliable D call. Deletions cut 5 bases from V and 8 bases from J, with 15 bases between. The CDR3 is made up of 14 amino acids. CDR3 sequence reads: CASSPWDLSEKLFF. The DNA for the CDR3 is TGTGCCAGCAGTCCTTGGGATTTGAGCGAAAAACTGTTTTTT.

This chain links TRBV7-2 with TRBJ1-1; D unresolved. Per germline, CDR1 SGHTA and CDR2 FQGNSA. V lost 5 bases to trimming and J lost 1 base, with 8 bases between them. This CDR3 comprises 13 residues. CDR3 amino acids: CASSKTPNTEAFF. CDR3 DNA sequence: TGTGCCAGCAGCAAGACACCGAACACTGAAGCTTTCTTT. The full variable domain, rest sourced from reference TRBV7-2 and TRBJ1-1, is GAGVSQSPSNKVTEKGKDVELRCDPISGHTALYWYRQSLGQGLEFLIYFQGNSAPDKSGLPSDRFSAERTGGSVSTLTIQRTQQEDSAVYLCASSKTPNTEAFFGQGTRLTVV.

This clonotype was recorded at least ten times. The rearrangement joins TRBV3-1 to TRBJ2-2, with a possible D match to TRBD2 (6 bases). CDR1 LGHDT and CDR2 YNNKEL come from the germline V gene (reference sequence). The CDR3 consists of 14 residues. Trimming cost V 1 base and J 9 bases, with 12 bases left between them. The CDR3 sequence is CASSQGSGLRELFF. The CDR3 DNA reads as TGTGCCAGCAGCCAAGGTTCGGGACTTCGGGAGCTGTTTTTT.